This T cell receptor (beta chain) was captured by sequencing in a study of blood T cell repertoires in COVID-19. Data came from immunoSEQ multiplex PCR; TCRdb stores just in-frame clones and leaves some out. The repertoire holds 150,000 to 200,000 clones, with 80% to 90% as singletons. The V and J ends lost 1 base and 2 bases respectively, with 11 bases between them. The CDR3 runs 15 residues. The germline gives CDR1 SEHNR, CDR2 FQNEAQ (reference sequence). Sequenced input: peripheral blood. This sequence joins TRBV7-9 and TRBJ1-2; no clear D gene. The clonotype originates from a man between 60 and 75 years old with acute or convalescent COVID-19. The CDR3 is CASSLGRGLNYGYTF. The CDR3 DNA is TGTGCCAGCAGCTTAGGTCGAGGGCTAAACTATGGCTACACCTTC.